Each of the 22 T cell receptor beta chains below was sequenced from the same sample in a study of cytomegalovirus exposure and HLA in healthy donors (dated by TCRdb to the late 2010s). Libraries were constructed by the immunoSEQ multiplex PCR assay. A mixture of 60 forward primers for TCR Vbeta segments and 13 reverse primers for TCR Jbeta segments was used in the multiplex PCR. Not all clones reach the TCRdb copy of this immuneACCESS table, which keeps in-frame sequences only. Checked studies attribute under half of the gap to unresolved V genes and leave the rest unexplained. Within this sample are some 120,000 clones, with roughly 80% of them counted one time only. The ten largest clonotypes hold 4% of the sample. The sample was PBMCs. The receptors come from a man younger than 35 in good health and CMV-seropositive.

The chain has TRBV5-1 and TRBJ1-2, with D possibly matching TRBD1 (6 bases). Trimming stripped 1 base from V and 7 bases from J, with 11 bases between. The CDR3 runs 13 residues. Germline V gene lookup returns CDR1 SGHRS and CDR2 YFSETQ. CDR3 amino acids: CASSLLGAVGYTF. The CDR3 DNA reads TGCGCCAGCAGCTTGTTGGGGGCGGTTGGCTACACCTTC.

The rearrangement links TRBV27 to TRBJ1-2, with a tentative D call TRBD1 (5 bases). Looked up from germline, CDR1 is MNHEY and CDR2 is SMNVEV (reference sequence). There are 16 residues in the CDR3. Trimming stripped 5 bases from V and 1 base from J, with 17 bases between. CDR3 protein: CASSPSGGGYNYGYTF. The CDR3 nucleotides read TGTGCCAGCAGTCCATCTGGCGGGGGATATAACTATGGCTACACCTTC.

The chain employs TRBV29-1 and TRBJ1-1; tentative D call: TRBD1 (6 bases). The CDR3 runs 16 residues. Germline V lookup: CDR1 SQVTM, CDR2 ANQGSEA. Trimming took 4 bases from V and 5 from J, leaving 23 bases between them. The CDR3 region is CSVVVDFGGLGTEAFF. For the CDR3, the DNA is TGCAGCGTTGTTGTGGATTTCGGGGGGCTAGGGACTGAAGCTTTCTTT.

The chain combines TRBV5-5 with TRBJ1-4, with D unresolved. Trimming shortened V by 4 bases and J by 4 bases, and 14 bases separated the two germline ends. The CDR3 covers 15 residues. CDR1 SGHKS and CDR2 YYEKEE come from the germline V gene (reference sequence). The CDR3, as DNA: TGTGCCAGCAGCCTCCGCCTCGAGTATAATGAAAAACTGTTTTTT. This gives the protein CASSLRLEYNEKLFF.

The V and J genes are TRBV7-9 and TRBJ1-1, with D unclear. V was trimmed by 4 bases and J by 4 bases, leaving 13 bases between them. CDR3 length: 14 amino acids. Germline-derived CDR1 and CDR2 are SEHNR and FQNEAQ (reference sequence). CDR3 DNA sequence: TGTGCCAGCAGCTCGATAGGAGGGTCCACTGAAGCTTTCTTT. Translation: CASSSIGGSTEAFF.

The chain couples TRBV27 to TRBJ2-1; TRBD2 matches at 14 bases. CDR1 MNHEY and CDR2 SMNVEV come from the germline V gene (reference sequence). The CDR3 is made up of 15 amino acids. The J segment lost 8 bases and the V segment lost 5 bases, leaving 5 bases of the junction unmatched. The CDR3 bases are TGTGCCAGCAGTCAGACTAGCGGGGGGGCCGATGAGCAGTTCTTC. It specifies CASSQTSGGADEQFF.

The V gene is TRBV4-1, the J gene TRBJ1-1, with 7 bases fitting TRBD1. The CDR3 contains 15 residues. CDR1 and CDR2 from the germline V gene are MGHRA and YSYEKL. J gave up 5 bases and V 1 base, and 7 bases lay outside the gene matches. CDR3 in amino acids: CASSQAWQGVTEAFF. Here the CDR3 DNA reads TGCGCCAGCAGCCAAGCATGGCAGGGGGTGACTGAAGCTTTCTTT.

The gene calls are TRBV5-6 and TRBJ1-6; possibly TRBD1 for D (5 bases). The CDR3 sequence is 14 residues long. V lost 1 base and J lost 7, with 9 bases in between. The germline V gene encodes CDR1 SGHDT and CDR2 YYEEEE. This CDR3 reads CASSLRGGNSPLHF. As DNA, the CDR3 is TGTGCCAGCAGCTTGAGGGGTGGCAATTCACCCCTCCACTTT.

Written as DNA, the CDR3 is TGTGCCAGTAGTATAGGGAGCGGGAGGGCCTCCTACGAGCAGTACTTC. Encoded protein: CASSIGSGRASYEQYF. The rearrangement uses TRBV19 and TRBJ2-7, with 10 bases fitting TRBD2. The CDR3 contains 16 residues. V was clipped by 1 base and J by 0 bases; unmatched bases: 3. Germline CDR1 LNHDA, CDR2 SQIVND (reference sequence).

The gene calls are TRBV9 and TRBJ2-2, with D possibly being TRBD1 (5 bases). V was shortened by 6 bases and J by 5 bases, with 5 bases between the two germline ends. This CDR3 has 11 amino acids. Germline assignment: CDR1 SGDLS and CDR2 YYNGEE. CDR3 in DNA: TGTGCCAGCAAGGGGACCGGGGAGCTGTTTTTT. It yields the protein CASKGTGELFF. The entire variable domain, with the rest obtained from reference TRBV9 and TRBJ2-2, is as follows: DSGVTQTPKHLITATGQRVTLRCSPRSGDLSVYWYQQSLDQGLQFLIQYYNGEERAKGNILERFSAQQFPDLHSELNLSSLELGDSALYFCASKGTGELFFGEGSRLTVL.

This clone was observed a handful of times. Within the sample, other DNA sequences also encode this same CDR3. In DNA, the CDR3 is TGCGCCAGCAGCTCACAGGGGAGCTCCTACAATGAGCAGTTCTTC. Its protein is CASSSQGSSYNEQFF. The rearrangement joins TRBV5-1 to TRBJ2-1; TRBD1 aligns across 7 bases. This CDR3 is built from 15 residues. The V gene's germline CDR1 is SGHRS and CDR2 YFSETQ. V dropped 3 bases and J dropped 0; count of bases not matched to a gene: 3.

CDR3: CASSTAGETGGYTF. Written as DNA, the CDR3 is TGTGCCAGTAGTACGGCAGGGGAAACGGGCGGCTACACCTTC. The chain joins TRBV19 to TRBJ1-2; a possible D gene is TRBD1 (6 bases). V was pared by 4 bases and J by 8 bases, with 17 bases between. Germline V gene data show CDR1 as LNHDA and CDR2 as SQIVND (reference sequence). CDR3 length: 14 amino acids.

This clone appeared a few times. The rearrangement uses TRBV9 and TRBJ2-1, with 10 bases aligning to TRBD1. Germline CDR1 reads SGDLS; CDR2 reads YYNGEE. The CDR3 spans 17 residues. V gave up 4 bases and J gave up 8 bases; unmatched junction bases: 15. CDR3 region: CASSLTGTGARGDEQFF. The DNA for the CDR3 is TGTGCCAGCAGCCTAACCGGGACAGGGGCACGGGGGGATGAGCAGTTCTTC.

V usage is TRBV5-6 and J usage is TRBJ1-6; the D is unclear. The CDR3 consists of 17 residues. From germline, CDR1 is SGHDT and CDR2 YYEEEE. The V gene lost 5 bases and the J gene lost 5 bases, with 20 bases spanning the gap. The CDR3 reads CASSLRPAGFDNSPLHF. The CDR3 region has the DNA TGTGCCAGCAGTTTGAGGCCCGCGGGGTTTGATAATTCACCCCTCCACTTT.

This chain connects TRBV10-3 to TRBJ1-4; the match to TRBD1 covers 8 bases. Germline V gives CDR1 ENHRY, CDR2 SYGVKD. After removal of 10 bases from V and 8 bases from J, the junction contained 12 bases not matched to a gene. The CDR3 has 14 residues. The CDR3 reads CATSLTGANEKLFF. The CDR3 coding sequence is TGTGCCACCAGCTTGACAGGGGCGAACGAAAAACTGTTTTTT.

The rearrangement uses TRBV4-1 and TRBJ2-3; D unclear. Germline V gives CDR1 MGHRA, CDR2 YSYEKL. The CDR3 is 11 amino acids. The germline V and J ends were trimmed by 8 bases and 6 bases, with 9 bases remaining between them. This CDR3 is CASQNWDTQYF. The CDR3, as DNA: TGCGCCAGCCAGAATTGGGATACGCAGTATTTT.

The rearrangement joins TRBV4-2 to TRBJ2-3, with 8 bases matching TRBD1. CDR3 length equals 15 residues. Trimming took 4 bases from V and 4 from J; bases not matched to a gene: 7. In germline, CDR1 is LGHNA, CDR2 YNFKEQ. DNA for the CDR3: TGTGCCAGCAGCCCTATTGACAGGGGCGCAGATACGCAGTATTTT. As protein: CASSPIDRGADTQYF.

This chain joins TRBV25-1 and TRBJ2-7; D ambiguous. Germline assignment: CDR1 MGHDK and CDR2 SYGVNS. The V end was cut by 8 bases, the J end by 4 bases, with 21 bases between. The CDR3 is 15 amino acids. In DNA form, the CDR3 reads TGTGCCAGCGAGGTAGGCAAATCGCTTCCATACGAGCAGTACTTC. Translated, it gives CASEVGKSLPYEQYF.

The chain recombines TRBV13 with TRBJ1-2; TRBD1 matches 7 bases. Looked up from germline, CDR1 is PRHDT and CDR2 is FYEKMQ (reference sequence). V gave up 5 bases and J gave up 6 bases; unmatched junction bases: 9. CDR3 length: 14 residues. CDR3 sequence reads: CASSRGTENHGYTF. The DNA of the CDR3 is TGTGCCAGCAGCCGGGGGACAGAGAACCATGGCTACACCTTC. The full variable domain, in which reference TRBV13 and TRBJ1-2 provide the parts outside the CDR3, is AAGVIQSPRHLIKEKRETATLKCYPIPRHDTVYWYQQGPGQDPQFLISFYEKMQSDKGSIPDRFSAQQFSDYHSELNMSSLELGDSALYFCASSRGTENHGYTFGSGTRLTVV.

This sequence joins TRBV2 and TRBJ2-3; tentatively, D is TRBD2 (6 bases). The V gene lost 3 bases and the J gene lost 0 bases, with 7 bases spanning the gap. From germline, CDR1 is SNHLY and CDR2 FYNNEI. The CDR3 consists of 14 residues. The CDR3 region has the DNA TGTGCCAGCAGTGATGGGGGGAGCACAGATACGCAGTATTTT. Encoded protein: CASSDGGSTDTQYF.

This clone has a handful of counts. This chain uses TRBV27 with TRBJ2-7; a weak D match, TRBD1 (6 bases). V dropped 5 bases and J dropped 2 bases, with 16 bases sitting between them. The CDR3 is made up of 15 amino acids. Germline loops: CDR1 MNHEY, CDR2 SMNVEV (reference sequence). The CDR3 coding sequence is TGTGCCAGCAGTCCAGAGCAGGGGCTGGCCTACGAGCAGTACTTC. Its translation is CASSPEQGLAYEQYF.

The rearrangement uses TRBV5-1 and TRBJ2-2, with 12 positions matching TRBD2. Germline V lookup: CDR1 SGHRS, CDR2 YFSETQ. V lost 5 bases, J lost 6 bases, and 5 bases stayed unmatched. The CDR3 runs to 15 residues. CDR3 sequence: CASRQTSGSPGELFF. The CDR3 DNA sequence: TGCGCCAGCAGACAGACTAGCGGGAGCCCCGGGGAGCTGTTTTTT.